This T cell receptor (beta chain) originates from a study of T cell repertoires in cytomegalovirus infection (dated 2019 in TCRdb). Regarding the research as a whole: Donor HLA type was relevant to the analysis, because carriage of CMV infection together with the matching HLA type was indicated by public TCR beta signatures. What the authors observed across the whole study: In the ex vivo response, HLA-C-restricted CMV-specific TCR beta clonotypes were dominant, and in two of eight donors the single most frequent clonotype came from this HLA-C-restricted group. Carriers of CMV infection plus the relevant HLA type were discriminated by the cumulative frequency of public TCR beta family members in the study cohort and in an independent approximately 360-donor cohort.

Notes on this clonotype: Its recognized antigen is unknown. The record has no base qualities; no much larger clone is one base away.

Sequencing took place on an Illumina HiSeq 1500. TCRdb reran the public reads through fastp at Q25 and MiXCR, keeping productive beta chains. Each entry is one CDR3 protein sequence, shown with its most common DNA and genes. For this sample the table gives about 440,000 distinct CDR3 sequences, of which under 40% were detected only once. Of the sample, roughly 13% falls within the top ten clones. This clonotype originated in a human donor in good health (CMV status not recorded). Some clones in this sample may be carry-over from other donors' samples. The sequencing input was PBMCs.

The base sequence is TGTGCCAGCAGTGAAGGGTACGGCAATCAGCCCCAGCATTTT. The resulting protein is CASSEGYGNQPQHF. The sequence links TRBV6-1 to TRBJ1-5, with the D gene too uncertain to name. The germline V gene gives CDR1 as MNHNS and CDR2 as SASEGT. Trimming costs V 1 base and J 2 bases, and their ends lie 6 bases apart. The CDR3 runs 14 residues from the cysteine to the phenylalanine. The read is trimmed to its CDR3 DNA, 42 bases read in frame from base 1.